This T cell receptor beta chain originates from a study of blood T cell repertoires in COVID-19. Study-wide context: T cells, B-cell-depleted T cells, or PBMCs supplied cDNA or gDNA.

With V trimmed by 5 bases and J by 3 bases, 5 bases remained unmatched. The CDR3 spans 14 residues. Per germline, CDR1 SEHNR and CDR2 FQNEAQ (reference sequence). Method: immunoSEQ multiplex PCR; TCRdb's copy keeps in-frame clones and lacks some. The sample includes about 150,000 clones, 80% to 90% of them seen just once. The clonotype was recovered from a woman aged 40 to 49 with acute or convalescent COVID-19. What was sequenced was peripheral blood. This rearrangement joins TRBV7-9 to TRBJ1-1; 8 nucleotides match TRBD1. The CDR3 DNA sequence: TGTGCCAGCAGCCGACAGGGGCGGCACACTGAAGCTTTCTTT. Translated: CASSRQGRHTEAFF.